This passage covers 5 T cell receptor beta chains from one sample sequenced in a study of cytomegalovirus exposure and HLA in healthy donors. Amplification used 60 Vbeta primers and 13 Jbeta primers. The data were produced by immunoSEQ multiplex PCR, yet TCRdb's version contains in-frame clones alone and is incomplete. The sample carries approximately 53,000 clones, less than 85% recorded once. Material: PBMCs. Receptors were obtained from a man under 40 in good health and CMV-seropositive.

The rearrangement uses TRBV9 and TRBJ1-1; 8 positions agree with TRBD1. Germline CDR1 SGDLS, CDR2 YYNGEE. Trimming at V came to 4 bases and at J to 1 base, leaving 6 bases not matched to a gene. CDR3 length: 15 amino acids. The CDR3 nucleotides read TGTGCCAGCAGCCCTAGCGGGACAGGGAACACTGAAGCTTTCTTT. Its protein is CASSPSGTGNTEAFF.

This chain uses TRBV9 with TRBJ1-6, with TRBD1 matching 9 bases. In germline, CDR1 is SGDLS, CDR2 YYNGEE. The CDR3 has 14 residues. The V gene end was trimmed by 3 bases and the J gene end by 13 bases; junction bases not matched to a gene: 8. The chain's CDR3 is CASSAPDRGSPLHF. CDR3 coding DNA: TGTGCCAGCAGCGCCCCGGACAGGGGATCGCCCCTCCACTTT.

This clone appeared a single time. The CDR3 DNA is TGCGCCAGCAGCCGAATCGGACTAGCGGGAGGAGAGACCCAGTACTTC. This sequence encodes CASSRIGLAGGETQYF. This sequence joins TRBV4-1 and TRBJ2-5, with 14 bases matching TRBD2. Germline lookup yields CDR1 MGHRA and CDR2 YSYEKL. The junction had 5 bases not matched to a gene; V was cut back by 4 bases and J by 4 bases. The CDR3 loop spans 16 amino acids.

By frequency in the sample, this clone is medium-sized (0.01 to 0.1%). The identical CDR3 is also encoded by other nucleotide sequences in the sample. The rearrangement joins TRBV6-4 to TRBJ2-3; TRBD2 matches 8 bases. Germline V CDR1 and CDR2: MRHNA, SNTAGT. The CDR3 totals 15 residues. V lost 0 bases and J lost 1; bases outside the gene matches: 0. The CDR3 nucleotides read TGTGCCAGCAGTGACTCTAGCGGGGGCACAGATACGCAGTATTTT. Translating gives CASSDSSGGTDTQYF.

This clone was picked up a small number of times. The chain carries TRBV9 and TRBJ1-1; unclear D gene. The CDR3 covers 13 residues. The germline V gene encodes CDR1 SGDLS and CDR2 YYNGEE. V was clipped by 0 bases and J by 0 bases, with 3 bases between them. The CDR3 sequence: CASSVALNTEAFF. CDR3 nucleotides: TGTGCCAGCAGCGTAGCTTTGAACACTGAAGCTTTCTTT.